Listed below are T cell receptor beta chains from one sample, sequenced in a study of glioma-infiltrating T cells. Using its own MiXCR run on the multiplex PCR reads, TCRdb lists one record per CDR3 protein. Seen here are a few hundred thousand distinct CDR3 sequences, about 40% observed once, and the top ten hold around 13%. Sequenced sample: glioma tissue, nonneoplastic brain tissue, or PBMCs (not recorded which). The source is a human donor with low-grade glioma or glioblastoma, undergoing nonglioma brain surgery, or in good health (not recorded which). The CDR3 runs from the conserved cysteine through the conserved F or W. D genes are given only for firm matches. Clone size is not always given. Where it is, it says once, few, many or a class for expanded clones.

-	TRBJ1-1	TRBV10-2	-	CASSATTGNTEAFF	TGCGCCAGCAGTGCAACAACAGGGAACACTGAAGCTTTCTTT
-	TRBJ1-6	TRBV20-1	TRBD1	CSATGAALYGSYNSPLHF	TGCAGTGCAACAGGGGCCGCGCTCTACGGCTCCTATAATTCACCCCTCCACTTT
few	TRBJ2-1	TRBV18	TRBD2	CASSPLSGRAYNEQFF	TGTGCCAGCTCTCCACTTAGCGGGAGGGCCTACAATGAGCAGTTCTTC
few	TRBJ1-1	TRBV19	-	CASSFRVSMNTEAFF	TGTGCCAGTAGTTTTCGGGTCAGCATGAACACTGAAGCTTTCTTT
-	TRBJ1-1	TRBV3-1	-	CASSPGGGTEAFF	TGTGCCAGCAGCCCAGGCGGGGGAACTGAAGCTTTCTTT
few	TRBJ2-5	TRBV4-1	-	CASSQDLGYLQETQYF	TGCGCCAGCAGCCAAGATTTGGGCTACCTCCAAGAGACCCAGTACTTC
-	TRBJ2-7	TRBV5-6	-	CASSLRNKWYEQYF	TGTGCCAGCAGCCTAAGGAACAAATGGTACGAGCAGTACTTC
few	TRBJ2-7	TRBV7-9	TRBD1	CASSPFPTGAFYEQYF	TGTGCCAGCAGCCCGTTCCCGACAGGGGCCTTCTACGAGCAGTACTTC
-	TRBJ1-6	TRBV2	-	CAAARGRADSPLHF	TGTGCCGCCGCTCGCGGCAGGGCGGATTCACCCCTCCACTTT
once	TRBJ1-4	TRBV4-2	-	CASISTRGAPNEKLLF	TGTGCCAGCATCTCCACACGGGGGGCTCCTAATGAAAAACTGCTTTTT
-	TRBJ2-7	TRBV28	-	CASSLSPGNSYEQYF	TGTGCCAGCAGTTTATCGCCAGGGAACTCCTACGAGCAGTACTTC
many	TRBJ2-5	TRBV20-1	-	CSAKDGRVETQYF	TGCAGTGCTAAAGATGGCAGGGTGGAGACCCAGTACTTC
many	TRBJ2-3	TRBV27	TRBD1	CASRGQSSTDTQYF	TGTGCCAGCAGGGGACAGAGTAGCACAGATACGCAGTATTTT
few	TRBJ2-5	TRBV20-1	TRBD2	CSATPGLADQETQYF	TGCAGTGCCACGCCGGGACTAGCGGACCAAGAGACCCAGTACTTC
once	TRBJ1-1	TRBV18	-	CASSPPLHGTEAFF	TGTGCCAGCTCACCACCCCTCCATGGCACTGAAGCTTTCTTT
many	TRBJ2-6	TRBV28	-	CASETWGRSGANVLTF	TGTGCCAGCGAAACCTGGGGCAGGTCTGGGGCCAACGTCCTGACTTTC
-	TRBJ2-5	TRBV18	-	CASSGTGTQETQYF	TGTGCCAGCTCAGGAACCGGGACCCAAGAGACCCAGTACTTC
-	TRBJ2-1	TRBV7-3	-	CASSFLALDEQFF	TGTGCCAGCAGCTTTCTGGCCCTGGATGAGCAGTTCTTC
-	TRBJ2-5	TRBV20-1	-	CSASYQAVQETQYF	TGCAGTGCTTCCTATCAGGCCGTCCAAGAGACCCAGTACTTC
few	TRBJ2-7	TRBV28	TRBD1	CASSYPRDRGEDEQYF	TGTGCCAGCAGTTACCCCCGGGACAGGGGTGAGGACGAGCAGTACTTC
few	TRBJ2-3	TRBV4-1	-	CASSLEPSSHTQYF	TGCGCCAGCAGCTTGGAACCCAGTTCCCATACGCAGTATTTT
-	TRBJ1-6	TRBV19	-	CASSMYVSPLHF	TGTGCCAGTAGTATGTATGTTTCACCCCTCCACTTT
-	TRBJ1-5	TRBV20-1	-	CSARVIGRVSNQPQHF	TGCAGTGCTAGAGTGATAGGTCGGGTGAGCAATCAGCCCCAGCATTTT
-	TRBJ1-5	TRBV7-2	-	CASSSGIRESQPQHF	TGTGCCAGCAGCTCAGGTATCAGGGAAAGTCAGCCCCAGCATTTT
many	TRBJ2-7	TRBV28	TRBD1	CASSLTGARYEQYF	TGTGCCAGCAGTTTAACAGGGGCGCGGTACGAGCAGTACTTC
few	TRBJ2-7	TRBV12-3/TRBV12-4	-	CASRSGRVPHSYEQYF	TGTGCCAGCAGATCAGGAAGGGTACCCCACTCCTACGAGCAGTACTTC
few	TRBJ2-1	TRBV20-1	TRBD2	CSATPLILAGGAKNEQFF	TGCAGTGCTACCCCGCTTATACTAGCGGGAGGAGCCAAAAATGAGCAGTTCTTC
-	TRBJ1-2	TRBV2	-	CASSGQSLYGYTF	TGTGCCAGCAGTGGACAGAGTCTCTATGGCTACACCTTC
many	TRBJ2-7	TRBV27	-	CASSLSSGAPHEQYF	TGTGCCAGCAGTTTATCGAGTGGGGCCCCACACGAGCAGTACTTC
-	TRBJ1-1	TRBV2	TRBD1	CASKGQGLEAFF	TGTGCCAGCAAAGGACAGGGCCTTGAAGCTTTCTTT
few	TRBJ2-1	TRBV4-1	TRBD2	CASSQERLADEQFF	TGCGCCAGCAGCCAAGAACGACTAGCCGATGAGCAGTTCTTC
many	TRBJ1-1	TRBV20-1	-	CSAKSLSTGNTEAFF	TGCAGTGCAAAGTCCCTATCCACAGGGAACACTGAAGCTTTCTTT
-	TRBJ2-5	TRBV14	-	CASSRPGTGTQYF	TGTGCCAGCAGCCGTCCCGGAACGGGGACCCAGTACTTC
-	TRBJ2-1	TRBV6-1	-	CASSLQTGGKPSYEQFF	TGTGCCAGCAGTCTGCAGACTGGCGGGAAACCCTCCTACGAGCAGTTCTTC
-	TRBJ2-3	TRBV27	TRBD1	CASSTGGQGTDTQYF	TGTGCCAGTTCGACAGGGGGACAGGGGACAGATACGCAGTATTTT
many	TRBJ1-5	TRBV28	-	CASSYPGAENPSNQPQHF	TGTGCCAGCAGTTACCCTGGTGCGGAAAACCCTAGCAATCAGCCCCAGCATTTT
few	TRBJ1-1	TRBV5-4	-	CASRREGVWAEAFF	TGTGCCAGCCGGAGGGAGGGAGTTTGGGCTGAAGCTTTCTTT
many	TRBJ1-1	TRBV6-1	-	CASSALRRPTEAFF	TGTGCCAGCAGTGCCCTTCGGCGGCCCACTGAAGCTTTCTTT
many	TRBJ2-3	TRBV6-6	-	CASSYWQGLTDTQYF	TGTGCCAGCAGTTATTGGCAGGGGTTGACAGATACGCAGTATTTT
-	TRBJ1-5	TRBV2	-	CASSEVSERNQPQHF	TGTGCCAGCAGTGAAGTGTCAGAGCGCAATCAGCCCCAGCATTTT
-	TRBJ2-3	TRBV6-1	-	CASSEGITDTQYF	TGCGCCAGCAGTGAGGGGATCACAGATACGCAGTATTTT
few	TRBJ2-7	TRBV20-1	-	CSAPPRSGTYEQYF	TGCAGTGCTCCCCCGAGAAGCGGGACATACGAGCAGTACTTC
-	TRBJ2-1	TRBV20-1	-	CSARLSYNEQFF	TGCAGTGCCAGACTCTCCTACAATGAGCAGTTCTTC
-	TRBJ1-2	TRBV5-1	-	CASSLDFRDNYGYTF	TGCGCCAGCAGCTTGGATTTCAGGGATAACTATGGCTACACCTTC
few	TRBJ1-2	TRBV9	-	CASSPQTSNYGYTF	TGTGCCAGCAGCCCTCAGACATCCAACTATGGCTACACCTTC
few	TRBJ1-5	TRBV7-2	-	CASSLYYQPQHF	TGTGCCAGCAGCTTATATTATCAGCCCCAGCATTTT
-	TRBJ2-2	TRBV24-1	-	CATSDSRTTGELFF	TGTGCCACCAGTGACTCCAGGACAACCGGGGAGCTGTTTTTT
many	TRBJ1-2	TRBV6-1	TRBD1	CASSRQLTGLSGYTF	TGTGCCAGCAGTCGACAACTGACAGGGTTGAGTGGCTACACCTTC
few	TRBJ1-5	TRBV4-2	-	CASSPEVAGASNQPQHF	TGTGCCAGCAGCCCGGAAGTGGCAGGGGCCAGCAATCAGCCCCAGCATTTT
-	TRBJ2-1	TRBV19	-	CASSRQNPNEQFF	TGTGCCAGTAGTAGACAGAATCCGAATGAGCAGTTCTTC
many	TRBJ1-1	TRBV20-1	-	CSAASPAPNTEAFF	TGCAGTGCCGCCTCCCCGGCACCTAACACTGAAGCTTTCTTT
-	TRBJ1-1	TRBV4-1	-	CASSQVRKRNTEAFF	TGCGCCAGCAGCCAAGTCAGAAAGCGGAACACTGAAGCTTTCTTT
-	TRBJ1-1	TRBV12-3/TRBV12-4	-	CASSIRANTEAFF	TGTGCCAGCAGTATCCGGGCGAACACTGAAGCTTTCTTT
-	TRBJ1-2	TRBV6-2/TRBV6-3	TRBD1	CASSWVQGANYGYTF	TGTGCCAGCAGTTGGGTGCAGGGGGCTAACTATGGCTACACCTTC